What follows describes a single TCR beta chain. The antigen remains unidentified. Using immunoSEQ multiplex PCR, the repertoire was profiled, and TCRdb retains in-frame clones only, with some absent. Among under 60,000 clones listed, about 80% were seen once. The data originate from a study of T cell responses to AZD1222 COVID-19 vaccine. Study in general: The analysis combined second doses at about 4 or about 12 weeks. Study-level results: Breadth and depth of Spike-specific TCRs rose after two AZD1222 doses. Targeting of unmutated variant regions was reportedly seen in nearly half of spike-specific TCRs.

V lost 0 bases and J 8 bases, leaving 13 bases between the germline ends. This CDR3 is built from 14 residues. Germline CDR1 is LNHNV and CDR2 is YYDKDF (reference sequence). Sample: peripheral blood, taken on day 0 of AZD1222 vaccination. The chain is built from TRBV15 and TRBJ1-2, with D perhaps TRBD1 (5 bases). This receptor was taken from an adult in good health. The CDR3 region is CATSRDLEQAGYTF. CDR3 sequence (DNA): TGTGCCACCAGCAGAGATCTTGAACAGGCGGGCTACACCTTC.